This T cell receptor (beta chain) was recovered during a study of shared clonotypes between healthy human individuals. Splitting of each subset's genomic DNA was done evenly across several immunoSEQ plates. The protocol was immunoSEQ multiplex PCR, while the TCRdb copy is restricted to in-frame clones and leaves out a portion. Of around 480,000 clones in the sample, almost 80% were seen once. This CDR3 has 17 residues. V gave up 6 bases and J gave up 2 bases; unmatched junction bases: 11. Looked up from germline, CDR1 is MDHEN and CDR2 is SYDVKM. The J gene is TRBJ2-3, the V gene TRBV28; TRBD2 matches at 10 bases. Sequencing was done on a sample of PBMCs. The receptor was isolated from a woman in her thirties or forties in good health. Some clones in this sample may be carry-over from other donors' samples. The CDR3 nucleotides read TGTGCCAGCAGCCCCCTGCTAGCGGGAGAAAACACAGATACGCAGTATTTT. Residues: CASSPLLAGENTDTQYF.